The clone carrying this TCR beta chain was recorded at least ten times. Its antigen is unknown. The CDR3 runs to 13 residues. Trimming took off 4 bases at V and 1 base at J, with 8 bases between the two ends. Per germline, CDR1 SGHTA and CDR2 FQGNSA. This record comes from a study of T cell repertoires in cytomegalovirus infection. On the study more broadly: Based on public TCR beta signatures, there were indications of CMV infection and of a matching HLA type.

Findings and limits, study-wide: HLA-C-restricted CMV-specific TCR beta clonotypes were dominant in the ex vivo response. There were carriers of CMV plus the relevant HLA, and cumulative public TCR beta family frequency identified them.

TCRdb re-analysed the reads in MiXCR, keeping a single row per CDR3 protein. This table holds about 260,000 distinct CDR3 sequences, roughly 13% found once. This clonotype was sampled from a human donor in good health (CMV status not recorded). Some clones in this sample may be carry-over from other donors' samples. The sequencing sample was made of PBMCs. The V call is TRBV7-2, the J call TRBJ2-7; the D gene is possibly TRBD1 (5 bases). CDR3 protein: CASSSGISYEQYF. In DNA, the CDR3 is TGTGCCAGCAGCTCAGGGATTTCCTACGAGCAGTACTTC.